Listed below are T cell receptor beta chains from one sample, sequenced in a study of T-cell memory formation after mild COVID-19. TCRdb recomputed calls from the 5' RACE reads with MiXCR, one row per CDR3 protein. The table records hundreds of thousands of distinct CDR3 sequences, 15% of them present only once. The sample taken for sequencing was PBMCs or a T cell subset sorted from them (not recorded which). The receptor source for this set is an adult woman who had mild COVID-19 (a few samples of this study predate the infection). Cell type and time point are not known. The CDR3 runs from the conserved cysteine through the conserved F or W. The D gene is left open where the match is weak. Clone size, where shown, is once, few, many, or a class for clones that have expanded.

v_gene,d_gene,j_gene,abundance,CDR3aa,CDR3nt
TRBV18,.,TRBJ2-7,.,CASSPLTYEQYF,TGTGCCAGCTCACCTCTCACCTACGAGCAGTACTTC
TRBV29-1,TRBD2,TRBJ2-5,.,CSVQRGTQETQYF,TGCAGCGTTCAGCGGGGGACCCAAGAGACCCAGTACTTC
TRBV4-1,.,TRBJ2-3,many,CASSQDGTRTDTQYF,TGCGCCAGCAGCCAAGATGGGACCCGCACAGATACGCAGTATTTT
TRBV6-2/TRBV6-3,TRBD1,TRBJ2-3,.,CASRQDRGLDTQYF,TGTGCCAGCAGACAAGACAGGGGTCTAGATACGCAGTATTTT
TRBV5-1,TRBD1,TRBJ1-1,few,CASSPGQGGNTEAFF,TGCGCCAGCAGCCCAGGACAGGGAGGGAACACTGAAGCTTTCTTT
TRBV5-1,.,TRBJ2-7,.,CASSLAGNPSSYEQYF,TGCGCCAGCAGCTTGGCTGGGAACCCGAGCTCCTACGAGCAGTACTTC
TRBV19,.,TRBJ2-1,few,CASSISSIGGRSYNEQFF,TGTGCCAGTAGTATATCCTCGATTGGAGGGAGATCCTACAATGAGCAGTTCTTC
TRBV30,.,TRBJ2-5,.,CAWRFGGLVGETQYF,TGTGCCTGGAGATTTGGAGGGTTAGTTGGAGAGACCCAGTACTTC
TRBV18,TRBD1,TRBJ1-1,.,CASSPLQGAANTEAFF,TGTGCCAGCTCACCTTTGCAGGGGGCGGCGAACACTGAAGCTTTCTTT
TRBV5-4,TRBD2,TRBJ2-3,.,CASSSGLAGEGSTQYF,TGTGCCAGCAGTTCGGGACTAGCGGGAGAGGGGAGTACGCAGTATTTT
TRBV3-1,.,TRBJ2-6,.,CASRGSGANVLTF,TGTGCCAGCAGGGGCTCTGGGGCCAACGTCCTGACTTTC
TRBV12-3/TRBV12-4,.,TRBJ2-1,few,CASSFVNEQFF,TGTGCCAGCAGTTTCGTCAATGAGCAGTTCTTC
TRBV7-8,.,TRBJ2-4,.,CASSLVTGWSDSPAKNIQYF,TGTGCCAGCAGCTTAGTGACAGGTTGGAGTGACTCTCCTGCCAAAAACATTCAGTACTTC
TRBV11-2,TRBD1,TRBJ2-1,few,CASSSRTGVKNEQFF,TGTGCCAGCAGCTCCCGGACAGGGGTTAAGAATGAGCAGTTCTTC
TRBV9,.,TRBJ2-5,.,CASSVGGQGKETQYF,TGTGCCAGCAGCGTAGGTGGTCAAGGGAAAGAGACCCAGTACTTC
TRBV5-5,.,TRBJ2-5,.,CASSFKGRQETQYF,TGTGCCAGCAGCTTCAAGGGGCGTCAGGAGACCCAGTACTTC
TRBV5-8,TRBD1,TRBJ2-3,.,CASSSPRDRVTDTQYF,TGTGCCAGCAGCTCCCCCCGGGACAGGGTAACAGATACGCAGTATTTT
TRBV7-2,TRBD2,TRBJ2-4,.,CASSPGLALNIQYF,TGTGCCAGCAGCCCGGGACTAGCTTTAAACATTCAGTACTTC
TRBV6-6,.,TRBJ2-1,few,CASSPNGDEQFF,TGTGCCAGCAGCCCTAACGGCGATGAGCAGTTCTTC
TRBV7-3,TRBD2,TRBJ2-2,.,CASSLGGRGTGELFF,TGTGCCAGCAGCTTAGGCGGGAGAGGCACCGGGGAGCTGTTTTTT
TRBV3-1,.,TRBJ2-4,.,CASSQDIAGILAKNIQYF,TGTGCCAGCAGCCAAGATATAGCCGGCATCCTAGCCAAAAACATTCAGTACTTC
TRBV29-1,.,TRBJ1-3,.,CSVALGNTIYF,TGCAGCGTTGCCCTTGGAAACACCATATATTTT
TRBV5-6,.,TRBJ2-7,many,CASSPSYRVHVYEQYF,TGTGCCAGCAGCCCGAGCTACAGGGTTCATGTGTACGAGCAGTACTTC
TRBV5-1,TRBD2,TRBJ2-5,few,CASSSRTSGAGAETQYF,TGCGCCAGCAGCTCGAGGACTAGCGGGGCCGGGGCGGAGACCCAGTACTTC
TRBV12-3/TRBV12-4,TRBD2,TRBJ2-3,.,CASRRSGEFASTQYF,TGTGCCAGCAGGCGTAGCGGGGAGTTTGCTTCTACGCAGTATTTT
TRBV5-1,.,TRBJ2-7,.,CASRQEEWEAYEQYF,TGCGCCAGCAGGCAAGAGGAGTGGGAGGCCTACGAGCAGTACTTC
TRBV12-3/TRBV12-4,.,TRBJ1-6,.,CASSLHSSNSPLHF,TGTGCCAGCAGTTTACACTCTTCCAATTCACCCCTCCACTTT
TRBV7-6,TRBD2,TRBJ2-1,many,CASSPPAGGYNEQFF,TGTGCCAGCAGCCCTCCAGCGGGGGGTTACAATGAGCAGTTCTTC
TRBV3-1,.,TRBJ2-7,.,CASSPSSSSEQYF,TGTGCCAGCAGCCCCAGTTCTAGCTCCGAGCAGTACTTC
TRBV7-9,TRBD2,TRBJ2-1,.,CALRGGRPSYNEQFF,TGTGCCTTGCGGGGGGGGAGGCCCTCCTACAATGAGCAGTTCTTC
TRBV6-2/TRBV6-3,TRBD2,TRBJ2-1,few,CASRALAAYNEQFF,TGTGCCAGCAGGGCTCTAGCGGCCTACAATGAGCAGTTCTTC
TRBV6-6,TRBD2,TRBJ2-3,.,CASVSGGADTQYF,TGTGCCAGCGTAAGCGGGGGAGCTGATACGCAGTATTTT
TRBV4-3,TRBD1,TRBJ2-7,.,CASSREPGQGGYEQYF,TGCGCCAGCAGCCGAGAACCGGGACAGGGTGGATACGAGCAGTACTTC
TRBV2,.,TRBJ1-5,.,CASSGSDQPQHF,TGTGCCAGCAGTGGAAGTGATCAGCCCCAGCATTTT
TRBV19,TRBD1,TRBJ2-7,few,CASSTGQGSGEQYF,TGTGCCAGTAGTACGGGACAGGGATCCGGCGAGCAGTACTTC
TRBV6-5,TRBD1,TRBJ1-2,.,CASRSPGGGYGYTF,TGTGCCAGCAGGTCCCCAGGGGGGGGCTATGGCTACACCTTC
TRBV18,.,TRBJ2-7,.,CASSPARGEQYF,TGTGCCAGCTCACCAGCAAGGGGCGAGCAGTACTTC
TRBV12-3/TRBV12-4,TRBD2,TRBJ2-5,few,CASSFRAGGETQYF,TGTGCCAGCAGTTTCAGGGCGGGAGGCGAGACCCAGTACTTC
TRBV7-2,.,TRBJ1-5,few,CASSRVYGGNQPQHF,TGTGCCAGCAGCCGAGTGTACGGGGGCAATCAGCCCCAGCATTTT
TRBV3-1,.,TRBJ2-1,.,CASSRASEGNEQFF,TGTGCCAGCAGCCGAGCTAGCGAAGGCAATGAGCAGTTCTTC
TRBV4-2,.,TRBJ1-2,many,CASSQEQPAGYTF,TGTGCCAGCAGCCAAGAACAACCGGCTGGCTACACCTTC
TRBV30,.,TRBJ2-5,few,CAWSKGFGGATQETQYF,TGTGCCTGGAGTAAGGGCTTCGGCGGGGCGACCCAAGAGACCCAGTACTTC
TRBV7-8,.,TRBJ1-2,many,CASSLAIRGSKAGYTF,TGTGCCAGCAGCTTAGCGATTCGAGGGAGTAAGGCGGGCTACACCTTC
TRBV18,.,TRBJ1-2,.,CASSTQGSHGYTF,TGTGCCAGCTCAACACAGGGTAGTCATGGCTACACCTTC
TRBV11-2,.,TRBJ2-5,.,CASSLRKTRRETQYF,TGTGCCAGCAGCTTAAGAAAAACGCGGAGAGAGACCCAGTACTTC